Sequencing of this T cell receptor (beta chain) was carried out in a study of T cells after yellow fever vaccination. Broader study findings: Few clonotypes appeared in both CD4 and CD8 compartments.

TCRdb used MiXCR to reprocess the 5' RACE reads, holding one entry per CDR3 protein. The repertoire holds 80,000 to 100,000 distinct CDR3 sequences, with approximately 5.5% as singletons. The table lists this clonotype with many counts. Its antigen remains unidentified. This TCR was sampled from a man younger than 35 who received the YFV17D yellow fever vaccine. The material was CD8+ T cells sorted from PBMCs, obtained 10 days after the yellow fever booster vaccination.

CDR3 bases: TGTGCCAGCAGCAAGGGGGCGTACACCGGGGAGCTGTTTTTT. Amino acid sequence: CASSKGAYTGELFF. The chain joins TRBV7-6 to TRBJ2-2; 7 positions agree with TRBD1. The germline CDR1 and CDR2 sequences are SGHVS and FNYEAQ. The CDR3 consists of 14 residues. V gave up 5 bases and J gave up 3 bases; unmatched junction bases: 3.